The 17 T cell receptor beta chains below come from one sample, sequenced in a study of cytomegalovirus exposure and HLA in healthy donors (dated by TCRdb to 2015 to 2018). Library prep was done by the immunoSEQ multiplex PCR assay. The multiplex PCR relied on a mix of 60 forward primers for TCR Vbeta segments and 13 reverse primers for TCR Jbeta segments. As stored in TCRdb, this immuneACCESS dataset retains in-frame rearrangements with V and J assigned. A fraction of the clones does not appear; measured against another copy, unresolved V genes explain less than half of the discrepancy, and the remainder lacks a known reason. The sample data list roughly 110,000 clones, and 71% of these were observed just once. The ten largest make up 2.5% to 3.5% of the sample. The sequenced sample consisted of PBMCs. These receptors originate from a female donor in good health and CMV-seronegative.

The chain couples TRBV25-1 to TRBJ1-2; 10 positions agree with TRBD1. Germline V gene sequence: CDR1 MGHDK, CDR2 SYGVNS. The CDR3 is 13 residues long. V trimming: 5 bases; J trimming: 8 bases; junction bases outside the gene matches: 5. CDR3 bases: TGTGCCAGCAGTTGGGACAGGGGTTTGGGCTACACCTTC. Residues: CASSWDRGLGYTF.

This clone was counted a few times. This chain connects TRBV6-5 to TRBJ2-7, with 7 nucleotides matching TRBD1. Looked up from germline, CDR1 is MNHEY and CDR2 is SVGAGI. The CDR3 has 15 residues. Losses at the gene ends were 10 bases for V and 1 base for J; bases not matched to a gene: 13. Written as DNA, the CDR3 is TGTGCCACCCGAAGGGGGCTAGCCGTATCCTACGAGCAGTACTTC. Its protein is CATRRGLAVSYEQYF.

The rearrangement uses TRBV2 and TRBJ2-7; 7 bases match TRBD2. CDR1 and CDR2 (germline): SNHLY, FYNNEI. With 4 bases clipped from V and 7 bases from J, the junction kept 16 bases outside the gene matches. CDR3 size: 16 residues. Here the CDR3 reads CASSAVRASGAGEQYF. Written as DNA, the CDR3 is TGTGCCAGCAGTGCCGTCCGGGCTAGCGGAGCCGGGGAGCAGTACTTC.

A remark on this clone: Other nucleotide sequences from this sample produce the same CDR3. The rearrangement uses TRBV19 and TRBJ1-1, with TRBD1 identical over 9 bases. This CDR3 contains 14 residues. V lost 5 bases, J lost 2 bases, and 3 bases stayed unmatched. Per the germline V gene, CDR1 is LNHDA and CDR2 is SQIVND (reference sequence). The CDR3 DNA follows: TGTGCCAGTAGTCCGGGACAGGGCAACACTGAAGCTTTCTTT. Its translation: CASSPGQGNTEAFF.

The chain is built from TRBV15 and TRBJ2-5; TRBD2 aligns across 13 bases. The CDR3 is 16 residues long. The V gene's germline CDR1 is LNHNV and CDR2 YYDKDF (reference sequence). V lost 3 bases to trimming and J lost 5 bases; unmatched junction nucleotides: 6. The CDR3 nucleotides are TGTGCCACCAGCAGGGTTAAGACTAGCGGGAGGGAGACCCAGTACTTC. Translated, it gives CATSRVKTSGRETQYF.

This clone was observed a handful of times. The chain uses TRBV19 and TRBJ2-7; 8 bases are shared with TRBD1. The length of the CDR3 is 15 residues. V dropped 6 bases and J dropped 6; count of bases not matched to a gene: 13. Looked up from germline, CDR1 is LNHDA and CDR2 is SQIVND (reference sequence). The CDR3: CASSPVGQGVSEQYF. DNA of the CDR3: TGTGCCAGTAGCCCCGTAGGACAGGGAGTCAGCGAGCAGTACTTC. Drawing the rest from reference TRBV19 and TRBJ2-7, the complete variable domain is DGGITQSPKYLFRKEGQNVTLSCEQNLNHDAMYWYRQDPGQGLRLIYYSQIVNDFQKGDIAEGYSVSREKKESFPLTVTSAQKNPTAFYLCASSPVGQGVSEQYFGPGTRLTVT.

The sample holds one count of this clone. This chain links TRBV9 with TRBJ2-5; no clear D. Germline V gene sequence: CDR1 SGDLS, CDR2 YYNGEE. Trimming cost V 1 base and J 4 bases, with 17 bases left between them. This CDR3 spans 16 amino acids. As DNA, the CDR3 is TGTGCCAGCAGCGTAACAGCCCAAGCCATGCCAGAGACCCAGTACTTC. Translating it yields CASSVTAQAMPETQYF.

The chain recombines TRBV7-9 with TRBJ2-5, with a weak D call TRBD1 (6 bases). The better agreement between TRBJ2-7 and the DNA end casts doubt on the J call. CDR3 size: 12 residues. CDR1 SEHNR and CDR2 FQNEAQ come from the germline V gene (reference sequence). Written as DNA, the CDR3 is TGTGCCAGCAGCCTGCGGACAGACGAGCAGTACTTC. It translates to CASSLRTDEQYF.

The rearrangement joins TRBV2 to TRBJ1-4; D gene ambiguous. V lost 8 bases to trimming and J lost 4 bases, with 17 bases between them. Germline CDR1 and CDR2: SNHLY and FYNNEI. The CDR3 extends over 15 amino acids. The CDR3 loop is CASAQIWGVNEKLFF. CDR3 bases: TGTGCCAGCGCCCAGATCTGGGGAGTTAATGAAAAACTGTTTTTT.

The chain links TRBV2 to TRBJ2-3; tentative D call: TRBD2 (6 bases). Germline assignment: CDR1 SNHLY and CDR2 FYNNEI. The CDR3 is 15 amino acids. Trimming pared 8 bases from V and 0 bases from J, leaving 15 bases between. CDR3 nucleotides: TGTGCCAGCCAGAACCTTGGGGGGAGCACAGATACGCAGTATTTT. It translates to CASQNLGGSTDTQYF.

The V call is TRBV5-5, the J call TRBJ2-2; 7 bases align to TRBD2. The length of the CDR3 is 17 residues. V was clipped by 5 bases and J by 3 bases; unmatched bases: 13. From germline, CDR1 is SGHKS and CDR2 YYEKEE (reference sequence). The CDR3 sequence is CASRSYWEGRDTGELFF. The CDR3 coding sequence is TGTGCCAGCAGATCTTACTGGGAGGGCCGGGACACCGGGGAGCTGTTTTTT.

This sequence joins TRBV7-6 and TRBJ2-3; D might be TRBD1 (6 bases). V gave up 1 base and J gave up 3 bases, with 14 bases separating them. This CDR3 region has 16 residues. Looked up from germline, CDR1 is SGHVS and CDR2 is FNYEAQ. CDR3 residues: CASSLGGLGGTDTQYF. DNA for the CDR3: TGTGCCAGCAGCTTAGGGGGATTAGGGGGAACAGATACGCAGTATTTT. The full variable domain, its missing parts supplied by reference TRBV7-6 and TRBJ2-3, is GAGVSQSPRYKVTKRGQDVALRCDPISGHVSLYWYRQALGQGPEFLTYFNYEAQQDKSGLPNDRFSAERPEGSISTLTIQRTEQRDSAMYRCASSLGGLGGTDTQYFGPGTRLTVL.

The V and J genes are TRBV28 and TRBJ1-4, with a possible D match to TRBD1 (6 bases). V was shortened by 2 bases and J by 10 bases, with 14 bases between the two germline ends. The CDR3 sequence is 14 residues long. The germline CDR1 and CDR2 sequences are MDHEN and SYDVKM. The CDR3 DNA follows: TGTGCCAGCAGTTTAGGGGGCGAGGCCGGAAAACTGTTTTTT. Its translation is CASSLGGEAGKLFF.

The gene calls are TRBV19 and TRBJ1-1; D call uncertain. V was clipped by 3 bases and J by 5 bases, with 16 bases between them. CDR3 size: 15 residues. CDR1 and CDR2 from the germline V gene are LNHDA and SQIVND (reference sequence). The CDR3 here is CASSIMRAAGTEAFF. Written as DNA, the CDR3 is TGTGCCAGTAGTATTATGAGGGCCGCGGGAACTGAAGCTTTCTTT.

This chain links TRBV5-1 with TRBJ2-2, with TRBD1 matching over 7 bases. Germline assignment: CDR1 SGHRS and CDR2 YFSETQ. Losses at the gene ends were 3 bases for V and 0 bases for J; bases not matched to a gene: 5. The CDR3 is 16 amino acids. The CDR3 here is CASSWGQNANTGELFF. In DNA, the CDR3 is TGCGCCAGCAGCTGGGGACAGAACGCGAACACCGGGGAGCTGTTTTTT.

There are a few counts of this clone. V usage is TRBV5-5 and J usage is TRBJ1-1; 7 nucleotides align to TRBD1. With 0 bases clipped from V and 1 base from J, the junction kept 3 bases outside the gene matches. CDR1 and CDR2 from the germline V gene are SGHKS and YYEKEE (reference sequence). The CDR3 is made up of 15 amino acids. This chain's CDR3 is CASSLDRGPNTEAFF. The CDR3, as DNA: TGTGCCAGCAGCTTGGACAGGGGCCCGAACACTGAAGCTTTCTTT.

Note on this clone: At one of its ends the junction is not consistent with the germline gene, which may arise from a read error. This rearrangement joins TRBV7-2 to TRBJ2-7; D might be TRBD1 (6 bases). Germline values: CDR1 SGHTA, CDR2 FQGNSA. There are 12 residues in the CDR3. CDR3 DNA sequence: TGTGCCAGCAGCCCGAGTAACAGGGATCCACACTTC. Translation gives CASSPSNRDPHF.